A single TCR beta chain is shown here with its context. This specimen belongs to a study of CD8 T cells in Susac syndrome. RNA amounts of roughly 0.45 to 1 ug underwent reverse transcription with random hexamers. TCR beta CDR3 was amplified by immunoSEQ covering 54 Vbeta and 13 Jbeta. A single record per CDR3 protein comes from TCRdb applying MiXCR to the immunoSEQ multiplex PCR reads. The profile shows roughly 200,000 distinct CDR3 sequences, 85% to 95% of them singletons. The controls were healthy donors who were matched for age and sex. Negative isolation yielded CD4+ and CD8+ T cells, and FACS enriched TEMRA cells. Germline CDR1 and CDR2: SQVTM and ANQGSEA. V was clipped by 2 bases and J by 0 bases, with 7 bases between them. The CDR3 has 13 residues.

The TCR was taken from a human donor in good health. What was sequenced was CD4+ T cells from PBMCs. The genes are TRBV29-1 and TRBJ1-1, with D unclear. The CDR3 bases are TGCAGCGTTGAACGGTCAGTGAACACTGAAGCTTTCTTT. As protein: CSVERSVNTEAFF.